This T cell receptor beta chain comes out of a study of preoperative IRX-2 immunotherapy in early breast cancer. Here immunoSEQ multiplex PCR was the method, and the copy in TCRdb shows in-frame clones only, minus some. The table includes some 13,000 clones, more than 75% detected once. Treatment noted: preoperative locoregional IRX-2 cytokine immunotherapy. Preoperative locoregional IRX-2 cytokine immunotherapy was tested in the phase Ib source study. Trimming left V 7 bases short and J 3 bases short, with 22 bases between. Germline V gives CDR1 LNHDA, CDR2 SQIVND (reference sequence). CDR3 size: 17 residues.

Sample collection occurred from a patient treated with IRX-2 immunotherapy. The chain is built from TRBV19 and TRBJ1-3, with D perhaps matching TRBD1 (6 bases). This sequence was found in a human donor with breast cancer. CDR3 nucleotides: TGTGCCAGTATCCGAACAGGGAGCCCGAATCGTGGAAACACCATATATTTT. Translated, it gives CASIRTGSPNRGNTIYF.